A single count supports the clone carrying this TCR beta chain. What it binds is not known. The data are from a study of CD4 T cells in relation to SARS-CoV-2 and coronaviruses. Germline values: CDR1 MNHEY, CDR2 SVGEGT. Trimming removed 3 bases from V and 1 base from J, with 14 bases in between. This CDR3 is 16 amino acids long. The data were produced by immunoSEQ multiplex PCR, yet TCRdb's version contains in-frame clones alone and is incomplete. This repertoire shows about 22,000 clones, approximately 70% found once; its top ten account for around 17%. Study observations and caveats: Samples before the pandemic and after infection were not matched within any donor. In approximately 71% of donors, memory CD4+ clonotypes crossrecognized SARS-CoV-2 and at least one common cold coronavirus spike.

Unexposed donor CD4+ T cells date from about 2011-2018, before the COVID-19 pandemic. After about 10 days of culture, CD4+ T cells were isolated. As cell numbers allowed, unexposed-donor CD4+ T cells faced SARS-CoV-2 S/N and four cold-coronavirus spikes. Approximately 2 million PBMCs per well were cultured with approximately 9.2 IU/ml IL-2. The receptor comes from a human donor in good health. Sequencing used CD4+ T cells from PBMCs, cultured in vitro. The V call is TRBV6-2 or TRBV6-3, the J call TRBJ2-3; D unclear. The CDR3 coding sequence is TGTGCCAGCAGTTATTGGCTGGGATTCGGCACAGATACGCAGTATTTT. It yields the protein CASSYWLGFGTDTQYF.